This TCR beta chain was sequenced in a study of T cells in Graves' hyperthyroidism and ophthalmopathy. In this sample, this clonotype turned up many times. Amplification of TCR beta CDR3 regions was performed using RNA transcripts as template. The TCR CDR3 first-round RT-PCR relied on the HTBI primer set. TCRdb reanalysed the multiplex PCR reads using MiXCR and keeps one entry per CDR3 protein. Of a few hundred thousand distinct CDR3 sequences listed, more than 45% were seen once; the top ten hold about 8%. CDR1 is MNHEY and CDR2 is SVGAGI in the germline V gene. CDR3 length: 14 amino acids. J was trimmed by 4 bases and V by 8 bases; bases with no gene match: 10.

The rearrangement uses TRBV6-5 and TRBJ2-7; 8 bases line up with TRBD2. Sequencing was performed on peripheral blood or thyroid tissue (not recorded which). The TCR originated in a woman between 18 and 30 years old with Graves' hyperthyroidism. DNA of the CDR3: TGTGCCAGCGGAGGAGCGGGAGACATATACGAGCAGTACTTC. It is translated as CASGGAGDIYEQYF.